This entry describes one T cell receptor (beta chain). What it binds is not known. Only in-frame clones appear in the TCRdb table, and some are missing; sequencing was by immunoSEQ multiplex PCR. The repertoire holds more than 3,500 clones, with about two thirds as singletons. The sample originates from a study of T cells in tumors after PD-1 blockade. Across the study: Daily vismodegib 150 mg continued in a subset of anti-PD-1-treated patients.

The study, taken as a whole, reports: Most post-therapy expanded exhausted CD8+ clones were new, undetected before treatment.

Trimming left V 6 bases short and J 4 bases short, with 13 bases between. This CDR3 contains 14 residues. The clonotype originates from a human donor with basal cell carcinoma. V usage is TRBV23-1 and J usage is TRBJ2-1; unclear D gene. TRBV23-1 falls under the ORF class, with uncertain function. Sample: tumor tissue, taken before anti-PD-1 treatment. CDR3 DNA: TGCGCCAGCAGAACAGTTATGGGGTACAATGAGCAGTTCTTC. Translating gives CASRTVMGYNEQFF.